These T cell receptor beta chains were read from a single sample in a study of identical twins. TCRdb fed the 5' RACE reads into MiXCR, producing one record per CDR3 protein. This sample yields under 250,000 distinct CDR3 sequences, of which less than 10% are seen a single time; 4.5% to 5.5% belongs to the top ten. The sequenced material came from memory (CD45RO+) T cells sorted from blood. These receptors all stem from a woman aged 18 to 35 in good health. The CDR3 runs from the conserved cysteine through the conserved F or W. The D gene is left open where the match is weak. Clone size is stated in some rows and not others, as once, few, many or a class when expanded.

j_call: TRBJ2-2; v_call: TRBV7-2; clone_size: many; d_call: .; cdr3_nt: TGTGCCAGCAGCCCTGTTGGCGGGGAGCTGTTTTTT; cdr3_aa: CASSPVGGELFF
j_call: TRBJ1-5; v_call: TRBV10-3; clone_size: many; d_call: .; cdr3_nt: TGTGCCATCACGGAGGGTAGTGGCAATCAGCCCCAGCATTTT; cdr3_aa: CAITEGSGNQPQHF
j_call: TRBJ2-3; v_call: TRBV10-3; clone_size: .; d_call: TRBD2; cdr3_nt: TGTGCCACCTCCCGACTAGCGGGAATAACAGATACGCAGTATTTT; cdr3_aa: CATSRLAGITDTQYF
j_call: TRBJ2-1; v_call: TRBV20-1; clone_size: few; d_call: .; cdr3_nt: TGCAGTGCTTCCTTGGGCCTGAGAAGCAATGAGCAGTTCTTC; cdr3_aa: CSASLGLRSNEQFF
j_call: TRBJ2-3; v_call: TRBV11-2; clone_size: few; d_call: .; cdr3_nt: TGTGCCAGCAGCTTAGAAGGCCGGATTTTCACAGATACGCAGTATTTT; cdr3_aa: CASSLEGRIFTDTQYF
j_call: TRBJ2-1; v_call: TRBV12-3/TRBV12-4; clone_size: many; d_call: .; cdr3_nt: TGTGCCAGCAGCCTCAGGCAGGACAATGAGCAGTTCTTC; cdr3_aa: CASSLRQDNEQFF
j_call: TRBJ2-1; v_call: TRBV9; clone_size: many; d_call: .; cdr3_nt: TGTGCCAGCAGCGTAAGGCAGGCGATCCCCTACAATGAGCAGTTCTTC; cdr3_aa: CASSVRQAIPYNEQFF
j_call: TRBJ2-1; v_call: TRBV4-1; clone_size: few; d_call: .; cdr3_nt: TGCGCCAGCAGCCAAGCGATTGGGGCTTACAATGAGCAGTTCTTC; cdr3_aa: CASSQAIGAYNEQFF
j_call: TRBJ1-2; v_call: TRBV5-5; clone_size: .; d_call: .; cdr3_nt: TGTGCCAGCAGCTTGGCCCACGACTATGGCTACACCTTC; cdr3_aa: CASSLAHDYGYTF
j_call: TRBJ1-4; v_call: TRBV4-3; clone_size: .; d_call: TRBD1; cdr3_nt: TGCGCCAGCAGCCAAGATTGGGGACAGGGTAGGGAAAAACTGTTTTTT; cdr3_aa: CASSQDWGQGREKLFF
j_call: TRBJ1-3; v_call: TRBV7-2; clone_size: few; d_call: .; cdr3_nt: TGTGCCAGCAGCTTAGACCGGACTTTGATTGGAAACACCATATATTTT; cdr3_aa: CASSLDRTLIGNTIYF
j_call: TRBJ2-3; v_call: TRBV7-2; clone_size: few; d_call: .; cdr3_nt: TGTGCCAGCAGCTTAGCACCGGGGACGTCGATCACGCAGTATTTT; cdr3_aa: CASSLAPGTSITQYF
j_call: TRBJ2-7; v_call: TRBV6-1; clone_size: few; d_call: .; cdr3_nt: TGTGCCAGCAGCGTTCCTTTCTACGAGCAGTACTTC; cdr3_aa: CASSVPFYEQYF
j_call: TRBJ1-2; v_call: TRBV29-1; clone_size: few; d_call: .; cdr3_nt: TGCAGCGTTGATACACGGAACTATGGCTACACCTTC; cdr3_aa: CSVDTRNYGYTF
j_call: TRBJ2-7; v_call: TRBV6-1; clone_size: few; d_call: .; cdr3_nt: TGTGCCAGCAGACAGACGACCTCCACATACGAGCAGTACTTC; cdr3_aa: CASRQTTSTYEQYF
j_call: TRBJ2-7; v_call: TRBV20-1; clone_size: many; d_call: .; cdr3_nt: TGCAGTGGCGGGTTAAGTGGTTACGAGCAGTACTTC; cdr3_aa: CSGGLSGYEQYF
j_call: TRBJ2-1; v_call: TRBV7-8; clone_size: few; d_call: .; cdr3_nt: TGTGCCAGCCGCCGCGGTGAGGAGCAGTTCTTC; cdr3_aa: CASRRGEEQFF
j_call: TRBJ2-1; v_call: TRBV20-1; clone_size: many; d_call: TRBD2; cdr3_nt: TGCAGTGCTAGTGGGGCTAGCGGGAAATACAATGAGCAGTTCTTC; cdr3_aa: CSASGASGKYNEQFF
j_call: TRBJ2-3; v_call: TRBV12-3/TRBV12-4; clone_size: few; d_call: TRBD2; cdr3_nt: TGTGCCAGCAGCCCTAGCGGCGGGAAAACGCAGTATTTT; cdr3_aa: CASSPSGGKTQYF
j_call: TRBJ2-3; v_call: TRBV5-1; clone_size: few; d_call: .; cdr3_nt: TGCGCCAGCAGCGCCCGGGCGTCCACGGGCGCGGATACGCAGTATTTT; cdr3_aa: CASSARASTGADTQYF
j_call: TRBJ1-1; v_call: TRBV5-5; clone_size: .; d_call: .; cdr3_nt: TGTGCCAGCAGCTTCTTTATATGGGGGGCTACTGAAGCTTTCTTT; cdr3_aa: CASSFFIWGATEAFF
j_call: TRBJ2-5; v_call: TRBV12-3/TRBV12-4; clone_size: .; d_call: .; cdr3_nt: TGTGCCAGCAGCAAATTCCCCGGACTAAAAGAGACCCAGTACTTC; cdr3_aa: CASSKFPGLKETQYF
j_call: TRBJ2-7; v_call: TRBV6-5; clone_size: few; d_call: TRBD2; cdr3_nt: TGTGCCAGCAGTTACACCACTAGCGGGAGTAGGAACGAGCAGTACTTC; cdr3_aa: CASSYTTSGSRNEQYF
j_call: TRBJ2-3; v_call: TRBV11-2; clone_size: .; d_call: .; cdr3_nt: TGTGCCAGCAGCTTAGGTCTCCTCTCTAGCACAGATACGCAGTATTTT; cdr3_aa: CASSLGLLSSTDTQYF
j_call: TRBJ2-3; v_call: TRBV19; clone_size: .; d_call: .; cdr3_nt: TGTGCCAGTAGTATAGGGGCAGGGAATCCCACAGATACGCAGTATTTT; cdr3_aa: CASSIGAGNPTDTQYF
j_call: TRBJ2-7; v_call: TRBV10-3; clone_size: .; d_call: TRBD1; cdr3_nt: TGTGCCGCCGGACAGGGGAATGACTACGAGCAGTACTTC; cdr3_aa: CAAGQGNDYEQYF
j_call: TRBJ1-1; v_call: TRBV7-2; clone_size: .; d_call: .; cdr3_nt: TGTGCCAGCAGCTCCGAACCGGAATGGGCCACTGAAGCTTTCTTT; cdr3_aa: CASSSEPEWATEAFF
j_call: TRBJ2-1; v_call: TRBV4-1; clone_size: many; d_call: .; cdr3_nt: TGCGCCAGCAGTCGAGGAAACACACCGGGGACTTACAATGAGCAGTTCTTC; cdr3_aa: CASSRGNTPGTYNEQFF
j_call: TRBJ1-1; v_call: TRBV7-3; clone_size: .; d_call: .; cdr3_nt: TGTGCCAGCAGCTTTTCACCGGGGAACACTGAAGCTTTCTTT; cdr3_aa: CASSFSPGNTEAFF